This T cell receptor beta chain was observed in a study of blood T cell repertoires in COVID-19. As for the study in general: Samples of COVID-19 (acute and convalescent) were obtained from the United States, Italy and Spain. Sample material is recorded as cDNA or gDNA derived from T cells, B-cell-depleted T cells, or PBMCs.

Per the study methods: Quantification of nucleated cells was approximated via reference gene primer amplification. Repertoires were generated with immunoSEQ multiplex PCR, while TCRdb's copy carries only in-frame clones and drops some. V, J and clone size are those of that table, while D and trimming were read from the DNA. The table lists some 250,000 clones, roughly 80% of them singletons. Per the germline V gene, CDR1 is GTSNPN and CDR2 is SVGIG (reference sequence). The CDR3 is made up of 13 amino acids. With 2 bases removed from V and 1 base from J, the gap between germline ends came to 6 bases. With regard to this clone: The sample has other DNA sequences that encode this CDR3 too.

The rearrangement uses TRBV30 and TRBJ1-3, with D unclear. The receptor was derived from a woman aged 18-35 years with acute or convalescent COVID-19. The specimen was peripheral blood. The CDR3 nucleotides are TGTGCCTGGAGTACGGGGTCTGGAAACACCATATATTTT. Translating it yields CAWSTGSGNTIYF.